These 32 T cell receptor beta chains share one sample of origin, sequenced in a study of OX40 agonist ivuxolimab in advanced cancers. Sequencing used immunoSEQ multiplex PCR; TCRdb keeps in-frame clones, though not all of them. The sample has about 78,000 clones; about 90% are singletons. The source material was CD4+ or CD8+ T cells sorted from blood, sampled in a trial of the OX40 agonist ivuxolimab. The receptors were sampled from an adult with an advanced solid tumor such as melanoma, head and neck, liver or kidney cancer.

This clone was found a few times. J is TRBJ2-1 and V is TRBV4-2, with 10 bases aligning to TRBD2. The CDR3 is 16 amino acids. The V and J ends lost 1 base and 8 bases, in that order; junction bases with no gene match: 8. In germline, CDR1 is LGHNA, CDR2 YNFKEQ. CDR3 region: CASSQGSGGARDEQFF. The CDR3 DNA follows: TGTGCCAGCAGCCAAGGAAGCGGGGGGGCGCGGGATGAGCAGTTCTTC.

The rearrangement joins TRBV5-1 to TRBJ1-1; D may be TRBD1 (5 bases). Germline values: CDR1 SGHRS, CDR2 YFSETQ. V lost 3 bases and J lost 2, with 14 bases in between. The CDR3 sequence is 15 residues long. The CDR3 protein is CASSWGGTGNTEAFF. The CDR3 bases are TGCGCCAGCAGCTGGGGGGGAACAGGTAACACTGAAGCTTTCTTT.

The CDR3 DNA sequence: TGTGCTAGTGCCGACAGGCAATCTTACAATGAGCAGTTCTTC. Its translation is CASADRQSYNEQFF. The chain has TRBV12-5 and TRBJ2-1; possibly TRBD1 for D (6 bases). Trimming stripped 7 bases from V and 4 bases from J, with 14 bases between. The CDR3 contains 14 residues. Germline CDR1 and CDR2: LGHNT and FRNRAP.

The chain employs TRBV5-4 and TRBJ1-6; perhaps TRBD1 as D (6 bases). The CDR3 runs 18 residues. Germline lookup yields CDR1 SGHNT and CDR2 YYREEE (reference sequence). Trimming stripped 1 base from V and 10 bases from J, with 24 bases between. The CDR3 region is CASSLRWAGEYSESPLHF. The CDR3 nucleotides read TGTGCCAGCAGCTTGAGGTGGGCAGGGGAGTATTCCGAATCACCCCTCCACTTT.

The chain links TRBV2 to TRBJ1-2, with 7 bases aligning to TRBD1. CDR1 SNHLY and CDR2 FYNNEI come from the germline V gene. V shed 7 bases, J shed 3 bases, and the junction held 8 bases outside the gene matches. The CDR3 is 14 amino acids. The CDR3 bases are TGTGCCAGCAAAGAGACAGGGTTGGACTATGGCTACACCTTC. It yields the protein CASKETGLDYGYTF.

The chain links TRBV6-5 to TRBJ1-3, with D unclear. The V gene lost 8 bases and the J gene lost 0 bases, with 11 bases spanning the gap. Germline V CDR1 and CDR2: MNHEY, SVGAGI. There are 14 residues in the CDR3. The DNA for the CDR3 is TGTGCCAGCGGTCTAGGGTTCTCTGGAAACACCATATATTTT. This translates into CASGLGFSGNTIYF.

The chain links TRBV14 to TRBJ2-1, with D perhaps TRBD1 (7 bases). From germline, CDR1 is SGHDN and CDR2 FVKESK. V lost 2 bases, J lost 8 bases, and 19 bases lay in between. The CDR3 is 16 residues long. This chain's CDR3 is CASSQRRGQFLDEQFF. In nucleotides, the CDR3 is TGTGCCAGCAGCCAAAGGAGGGGGCAATTCTTGGATGAGCAGTTCTTC.

This clone is a singleton in its sample. J is TRBJ1-1 and V is TRBV7-2; D is unresolved. Trimming removed 1 base from V and 3 bases from J, with 6 bases in between. The length of the CDR3 is 13 residues. Germline V gene sequence: CDR1 SGHTA, CDR2 FQGNSA. The CDR3 region is CASSLGTHTEAFF. The DNA of the CDR3 is TGTGCCAGCAGCTTAGGGACCCACACTGAAGCTTTCTTT.

This chain links TRBV5-4 with TRBJ2-1; TRBD1 matches at 8 bases. Germline lookup yields CDR1 SGHNT and CDR2 YYREEE (reference sequence). The CDR3 is 15 residues long. V lost 0 bases, J lost 5 bases, and 4 bases stayed unmatched. The chain's CDR3 is CASSLAQGAHNEQFF. The DNA of the CDR3 is TGTGCCAGCAGCTTGGCCCAGGGGGCTCACAATGAGCAGTTCTTC.

The sample holds one count of this clone. The chain joins TRBV6-5 to TRBJ2-7; D possibly uses TRBD1 or TRBD2 (5 bases each). Germline CDR1 and CDR2: MNHEY and SVGAGI. V shed 0 bases and J shed 1 base, with 10 bases lying between them. The CDR3 spans 15 residues. For the CDR3, the DNA is TGTGCCAGCAGTTACTCGTGGGGGACGTCCTACGAGCAGTACTTC. Translation gives CASSYSWGTSYEQYF.

The chain links TRBV7-9 to TRBJ1-3; D might be TRBD1 (5 bases). Trimming removed 3 bases at V and 0 bases at J, with 9 bases between. The CDR3 length is 15 residues. Germline CDR1 SEHNR, CDR2 FQNEAQ (reference sequence). The CDR3 region is CASSFQTVSGNTIYF. CDR3 coding DNA: TGTGCCAGCAGCTTCCAGACAGTCTCTGGAAACACCATATATTTT.

V is TRBV6-4 and J is TRBJ2-3; D may be TRBD2 (7 bases). V shed 2 bases and J shed 10 bases, with 13 bases lying between them. The CDR3 extends over 13 amino acids. Germline assignment: CDR1 MRHNA and CDR2 SNTAGT. In nucleotides, the CDR3 is TGTGCCAGCAGTGACCAAGGGGGGGATCCGCAGTATTTT. Translation: CASSDQGGDPQYF.

This chain connects TRBV6-6 to TRBJ1-1, with TRBD1 as a possible D gene (6 bases). Deletions cut 1 base from V and 5 bases from J, with 8 bases between. Germline loops: CDR1 MNHNY, CDR2 SVGAGI (reference sequence). The CDR3 runs to 13 residues. CDR3 residues: CASSYYRETEAFF. The CDR3 bases are TGTGCCAGCAGTTACTACAGGGAAACTGAAGCTTTCTTT.

The chain joins TRBV19 to TRBJ2-2; D gene unclear. The germline CDR1 and CDR2 sequences are LNHDA and SQIVND (reference sequence). Between the trimmed V and J ends, which lost 8 bases and 0 bases, there was a span of 13 bases. This CDR3 is 15 amino acids long. CDR3 in DNA: TGTGCCAGTTGGCTCGGGCCGGCGAACACCGGGGAGCTGTTTTTT. This gives the protein CASWLGPANTGELFF.

V gene TRBV14 combines with J gene TRBJ1-1; D might be TRBD1 (5 bases). Germline assignment: CDR1 SGHDN and CDR2 FVKESK. This CDR3 has 15 amino acids. Trimming took 0 bases from V and 11 from J, leaving 19 bases between them. The chain's CDR3 is CASSQDGTLLWAAFF. DNA for the CDR3: TGTGCCAGCAGCCAAGATGGGACCCTACTTTGGGCGGCTTTCTTT.

The rearrangement uses TRBV14 and TRBJ1-2, with D unclear. Germline-derived CDR1 and CDR2 are SGHDN and FVKESK. V lost 1 base and J 8 bases, leaving 8 bases between the germline ends. CDR3 length: 12 residues. CDR3 in amino acids: CASSQGGGGYTF. The CDR3 DNA sequence: TGTGCCAGCAGCCAAGGAGGAGGGGGCTACACCTTC.

The V gene is TRBV29-1, the J gene TRBJ1-1, with TRBD1 identical over 8 bases. The ends lost 3 bases at V and 1 base at J; junction bases unmatched: 4. The germline CDR1 and CDR2 sequences are SQVTM and ANQGSEA. This CDR3 region has 14 residues. The CDR3 region is CSVERTGKNTEAFF. The CDR3 bases are TGCAGCGTTGAGCGGACAGGGAAGAACACTGAAGCTTTCTTT.

This clone was recorded once. This chain connects TRBV4-1 to TRBJ1-1; TRBD1 agrees at 9 bases. The V gene's germline CDR1 is MGHRA and CDR2 YSYEKL. The V and J ends lost 2 bases and 4 bases, in that order; junction bases with no gene match: 5. The CDR3 is 15 amino acids. In nucleotides, the CDR3 is TGCGCCAGCAGCCAAAAGGGACAGGGTGGCACTGAAGCTTTCTTT. Its protein product is CASSQKGQGGTEAFF.

This clone has only one observation. The DNA of the CDR3 is TGTGCCAGCAGCCAAGATTGGGCTAGCGGGTCCGACCGGCAGTTCTTC. It specifies CASSQDWASGSDRQFF. The chain recombines TRBV4-2 with TRBJ2-1; TRBD2 aligns across 8 bases. Germline V lookup: CDR1 LGHNA, CDR2 YNFKEQ. This CDR3 spans 16 amino acids. Trimming at V came to 0 bases and at J to 12 bases, leaving 13 bases not matched to a gene.

As regards this clone: An end of the junction differs from the germline gene, which may be a read error. The chain recombines TRBV28 with TRBJ1-3, with 8 bases identical to TRBD1. Germline CDR1 MDHEN, CDR2 SYDVKM. This CDR3 is 12 amino acids long. CDR3 nucleotide sequence: TGTGCCAGCATCAACTTCCAGGGGGCTTGGAATTTT. Protein product: CASINFQGAWNF.

The chain uses TRBV27 and TRBJ2-1, with TRBD1 matching 8 bases. The CDR3 is made up of 19 amino acids. The trim removed 4 bases at V and 6 bases at J, leaving 20 bases unmatched. Germline V gene lookup returns CDR1 MNHEY and CDR2 SMNVEV (reference sequence). The CDR3 DNA reads as TGTGCCAGCAGTTCTAAAGGATATTTTTTACAGGGGGTAGCCAATGAGCAGTTCTTC. It translates to CASSSKGYFLQGVANEQFF.

In its sample, this clone was seen once. The chain combines TRBV6-7 with TRBJ2-3, with 10 nucleotides matching TRBD1. TRBV6-7 is classed as an ORF, of uncertain function. V trimming: 6 bases; J trimming: 4 bases; junction bases outside the gene matches: 19. The CDR3 spans 19 residues. The DNA for the CDR3 is TGTGCCAGCAGGGGGGACAGGGGAACGGGCTGGCGAGCCCCAGATACGCAGTATTTT. Its protein is CASRGDRGTGWRAPDTQYF.

This chain joins TRBV5-1 and TRBJ2-1, with TRBD1 identical over 7 bases. The CDR3 is 15 amino acids. Germline loops: CDR1 SGHRS, CDR2 YFSETQ. Germline trimming cut 3 bases from V and 6 bases from J; bases unmatched to any gene: 9. CDR3 residues: CASSSTGLGGNEQFF. The CDR3 nucleotides are TGCGCCAGCAGCTCGACAGGGCTTGGGGGCAATGAGCAGTTCTTC.

This clone was seen just once. The chain couples TRBV19 to TRBJ1-5; TRBD1 agrees at 9 bases. CDR1 LNHDA and CDR2 SQIVND come from the germline V gene (reference sequence). With 5 bases clipped from V and 4 bases from J, the junction kept 6 bases outside the gene matches. CDR3 length: 15 amino acids. The CDR3 DNA reads as TGTGCCAGTAGTCTACAACAGGGGGCGAATCAGCCCCAGCATTTT. This encodes CASSLQQGANQPQHF.

The J gene is TRBJ2-5, the V gene TRBV9; D is uncertain. CDR1 SGDLS and CDR2 YYNGEE come from the germline V gene. Between the trimmed V and J ends, which lost 5 bases and 1 base, there was a span of 9 bases. This CDR3 is 13 amino acids long. The CDR3 region has the DNA TGTGCCAGCAGTAGGGCACCCCAAGAGACCCAGTACTTC. Its translation: CASSRAPQETQYF.

A note on this clone: A read error may produce the germline difference seen at one junction end. The CDR3 nucleotides read TGTGCTAGCATGAACACCAGACTAGCGGGCCACACAGATACGCAGTATTTT. Amino acids: CASMNTRLAGHTDTQYF. This chain joins TRBV28 and TRBJ2-3, with 10 bases matching TRBD2. The CDR3 is 17 amino acids. Germline loops: CDR1 MDHEN, CDR2 SYDVKM.

This chain uses TRBV28 with TRBJ1-5; D might be TRBD1 (5 bases). Germline V gene sequence: CDR1 MDHEN, CDR2 SYDVKM. The V and J ends lost 3 bases and 1 base respectively, with 13 bases between them. The CDR3 contains 16 residues. The CDR3 loop is CASSLYGTYSNQPQHF. CDR3 sequence (DNA): TGTGCCAGCAGTTTGTACGGGACCTACAGCAATCAGCCCCAGCATTTT.

This chain links TRBV30 with TRBJ2-3; 14 bases align to TRBD2. Germline V gene data show CDR1 as GTSNPN and CDR2 as SVGIG (reference sequence). Trimming removed 2 bases from V and 6 bases from J; junction bases left unmatched: 4. There are 15 residues in the CDR3. The CDR3 DNA reads TGTGCCTGGAGTCAAGGACTAGCGGGAGGCGATACGCAGTATTTT. It yields the protein CAWSQGLAGGDTQYF.

This clone was seen a single time. The chain uses TRBV19 and TRBJ2-5; 12 bases are a match to TRBD2. CDR1 and CDR2 (germline): LNHDA, SQIVND (reference sequence). The CDR3 sequence is 16 residues long. V lost 4 bases to trimming and J lost 2 bases; unmatched junction nucleotides: 5. CDR3 protein: CASSKGLAGQQETQYF. In nucleotides, the CDR3 is TGTGCCAGTAGTAAGGGACTAGCGGGCCAACAAGAGACCCAGTACTTC.

The gene calls are TRBV6-1 and TRBJ2-1, with 9 bases matching TRBD2. With V trimmed by 5 bases and J by 5 bases, 4 bases remained unmatched. The CDR3 consists of 14 residues. Germline values: CDR1 MNHNS, CDR2 SASEGT. CDR3 amino acids: CASSFSGGHNEQFF. In nucleotides, the CDR3 is TGTGCCAGCAGTTTTAGCGGGGGACACAATGAGCAGTTCTTC.

J is TRBJ2-3 and V is TRBV4-1; D call uncertain. V was trimmed by 0 bases and J by 1 base, leaving 11 bases between them. Germline-derived CDR1 and CDR2 are MGHRA and YSYEKL. CDR3 length: 16 residues. CDR3 region: CASSQERPWGTDTQYF. CDR3 nucleotide sequence: TGCGCCAGCAGCCAAGAAAGGCCCTGGGGCACAGATACGCAGTATTTT.

This rearrangement joins TRBV5-1 to TRBJ2-3; maybe TRBD2 (6 bases). Trimming stripped 0 bases from V and 6 bases from J, with 14 bases between. CDR1 is SGHRS, CDR2 YFSETQ, per germline. This CDR3 region has 15 residues. The CDR3 nucleotides are TGCGCCAGCAGCTTGGTTGGGACGAGCGGGGATACGCAGTATTTT. Amino acids: CASSLVGTSGDTQYF.